A single sample gave rise to the 2 T cell receptor beta chains below, sequenced in a study of identical twins. TCRdb fed the 5' RACE reads into MiXCR, producing one record per CDR3 protein. The sample lists roughly 750,000 distinct CDR3 sequences, 21% seen once, with approximately 4.3% in the top ten. A further study also used this sample, focusing on T cells expressing NK-cell markers.

Sequencing was performed on PBMCs. The receptors were gathered from a woman younger than 30 in good health.

The chain uses TRBV20-1 and TRBJ2-7, with TRBD2 matching over 9 bases. Germline V gene sequence: CDR1 DFQATT, CDR2 SNEGSKA (reference sequence). The CDR3 is made up of 17 amino acids. After removal of 2 bases from V and 3 bases from J, the junction contained 14 bases not matched to a gene. The CDR3 protein is CSARLPLGASGIYEQYF. The CDR3 coding sequence is TGCAGTGCTAGACTACCCTTGGGGGCTAGCGGGATCTACGAGCAGTACTTC.

This clonotype occurred a few times. The genes are TRBV5-6 and TRBJ2-1, with 9 bases aligning to TRBD1. Germline assignment: CDR1 SGHDT and CDR2 YYEEEE. CDR3 length: 16 amino acids. With 6 bases clipped from V and 7 bases from J, the junction kept 14 bases outside the gene matches. The CDR3 DNA follows: TGTGCCAGCACCCTACCCAGGGGACAGGGAATGAATGAGCAGTTCTTC. Translation gives CASTLPRGQGMNEQFF.